The rows below give T cell receptor beta chains drawn from one sample of a study of T cells expressing NK-cell markers. One entry per CDR3 protein, without DNA, is what TCRdb gives after re-calling the 5' RACE reads. The sample includes about 440,000 distinct CDR3 sequences. The specimen sequenced was blood T cells: a sorted CD56 or NKG2C T cell subset, CD4+ or CD8+ T cells, or bulk PBMC T cells (not recorded which). These receptors were taken from a woman between 18 and 70 years old in good health. The CDR3 runs from the conserved cysteine through the conserved F or W. The order of the fields is V gene, CDR3 length, J gene, CDR3 protein.

v_gene: TRBV5-6; len: 14; j_gene: TRBJ1-2; CDR3aa: CASSLYQGAYGYTF
v_gene: TRBV20-1; len: 15; j_gene: TRBJ2-1; CDR3aa: CSAEASPSSYNEQFF
v_gene: TRBV20-1; len: 14; j_gene: TRBJ2-2; CDR3aa: CSASSGKNTGELFF
v_gene: TRBV5-4; len: 16; j_gene: TRBJ2-2; CDR3aa: CASSASGTSGTGELFF
v_gene: TRBV20-1; len: 15; j_gene: TRBJ2-1; CDR3aa: CSAETRIEQGNEQFF
v_gene: TRBV29-1; len: 12; j_gene: TRBJ1-5; CDR3aa: CSVEVGNQPQHF
v_gene: TRBV7-9; len: 16; j_gene: TRBJ2-3; CDR3aa: CASSSGLAGITDTQYF
v_gene: TRBV12-3/TRBV12-4; len: 15; j_gene: TRBJ2-5; CDR3aa: CASSLKGQGQETQYF
v_gene: TRBV4-1; len: 17; j_gene: TRBJ1-1; CDR3aa: CASSQGHLRRENTEAFF
v_gene: TRBV12-3/TRBV12-4; len: 16; j_gene: TRBJ1-1; CDR3aa: CASILQGTAPNTEAFF
v_gene: TRBV4-3; len: 15; j_gene: TRBJ2-7; CDR3aa: CASSQDLAGGIEQYF
v_gene: TRBV4-3; len: 15; j_gene: TRBJ1-6; CDR3aa: CASSHRDGNNSPLHF
v_gene: TRBV7-9; len: 17; j_gene: TRBJ2-5; CDR3aa: CASSQRDSGRARKTQYF
v_gene: TRBV12-3/TRBV12-4; len: 15; j_gene: TRBJ2-2; CDR3aa: CASSQTGVGAGELFF
v_gene: TRBV18; len: 14; j_gene: TRBJ2-3; CDR3aa: CASSPPNSPDTQYF
v_gene: TRBV5-8; len: 15; j_gene: TRBJ2-3; CDR3aa: CASSDGLLSTDTQYF
v_gene: TRBV20-1; len: 15; j_gene: TRBJ2-1; CDR3aa: CSAGLGQGVQNEQFF
v_gene: TRBV20-1; len: 17; j_gene: TRBJ2-2; CDR3aa: CSASGLAGNANTGELFF
v_gene: TRBV11-2; len: 15; j_gene: TRBJ1-5; CDR3aa: CASSLESKGYQPQHF
v_gene: TRBV20-1; len: 14; j_gene: TRBJ1-1; CDR3aa: CSARVAVQNTEAFF
v_gene: TRBV20-1; len: 15; j_gene: TRBJ2-2; CDR3aa: CSARGSGRRTGELFF
v_gene: TRBV6-1; len: 14; j_gene: TRBJ1-2; CDR3aa: CASTPFEKGYGYTF
v_gene: TRBV7-9; len: 16; j_gene: TRBJ2-5; CDR3aa: CASSFLQGLSVETQYF
v_gene: TRBV5-1; len: 14; j_gene: TRBJ1-2; CDR3aa: CASSPTWGQGTDTF
v_gene: TRBV4-3; len: 15; j_gene: TRBJ2-7; CDR3aa: CASSQETGRSYEQYF
v_gene: TRBV6-2/TRBV6-3; len: 12; j_gene: TRBJ2-2; CDR3aa: CASRRTTGELFF